The 15 T cell receptor beta chains below were found in one sample sequenced in a study of blood T cell repertoires in COVID-19. Sequenced by immunoSEQ multiplex PCR; TCRdb stores in-frame clones only, minus some. The sample yields around 110,000 clones, under 85% seen once. Sample: peripheral blood. The receptors come from a woman aged 55-69 years with acute or convalescent COVID-19.

The chain couples TRBV7-2 to TRBJ1-2, with a tentative D call TRBD1 (6 bases). Germline-derived CDR1 and CDR2 are SGHTA and FQGNSA. The germline V and J ends were trimmed by 4 bases and 8 bases, with 14 bases remaining between them. The CDR3 contains 13 residues. The CDR3 DNA sequence: TGTGCCAGCAGCTCGACAGGTGTGGGAGGCTACACCTTC. The encoded protein is CASSSTGVGGYTF.

This sequence joins TRBV6-5 and TRBJ2-7; TRBD1 aligns across 9 bases. The CDR3 spans 11 residues. Germline V lookup: CDR1 MNHEY, CDR2 SVGAGI. The ends lost 9 bases at V and 6 bases at J; junction bases unmatched: 3. CDR3 DNA sequence: TGTGCCAGGGGACAGGGTAGCGAGCAGTACTTC. Translated, it gives CARGQGSEQYF.

This clone was seen only once. The chain links TRBV27 to TRBJ1-3; D not certain. This CDR3 contains 13 residues. V gave up 7 bases and J gave up 0 bases, with 7 bases separating them. Germline V gene data show CDR1 as MNHEY and CDR2 as SMNVEV (reference sequence). The CDR3 DNA follows: TGTGCCAGCAAAGAGCTCTCTGGAAACACCATATATTTT. Translation gives CASKELSGNTIYF.

This clone was picked up a small number of times. The V gene is TRBV4-1, the J gene TRBJ2-2; a possible D gene is TRBD1 (6 bases). V was pared by 4 bases and J by 2 bases, with 11 bases between. The germline gives CDR1 MGHRA, CDR2 YSYEKL. This CDR3 comprises 15 residues. This CDR3 reads CASSPQGHNTGELFF. The DNA of the CDR3 is TGCGCCAGCAGCCCACAGGGCCATAACACCGGGGAGCTGTTTTTT.

About this clone itself: Additional DNA sequences in this sample encode the identical CDR3. This chain uses TRBV7-3 with TRBJ2-5, with D possibly matching TRBD2 (6 bases). Germline V gene sequence: CDR1 SGHTA, CDR2 FQGTGA. This CDR3 is built from 14 residues. V lost 5 bases to trimming and J lost 2 bases, with 12 bases between them. For the CDR3, the DNA is TGTGCCAGCAGCCCGACGGGACTTCAAGAGACCCAGTACTTC. Translated: CASSPTGLQETQYF.

CDR3 amino acids: CASSPNAGPTGSPLHF. CDR3 nucleotide sequence: TGTGCCAGCAGCCCAAATGCCGGGCCCACGGGGTCACCCCTCCACTTT. V is TRBV7-2 and J is TRBJ1-6, with D hard to call. CDR1 and CDR2 (germline): SGHTA, FQGNSA. Trimming shortened V by 5 bases and J by 10 bases, and 21 bases separated the two germline ends. The CDR3 consists of 16 residues.

The rearrangement joins TRBV4-1 to TRBJ2-2; 9 bases map to TRBD2. The CDR3 length is 18 residues. V was pared by 1 base and J by 8 bases, with 14 bases of the junction left unmatched. Germline V gene data show CDR1 as MGHRA and CDR2 as YSYEKL. The CDR3 nucleotides read TGCGCCAGCAGCCAAGTCTTAGCGGGGGCCCAAAGGGTTGGGGAGCTGTTTTTT. Its protein product is CASSQVLAGAQRVGELFF.

The chain has TRBV6-5 and TRBJ2-7; 11 bases fit TRBD2. CDR3 length: 16 residues. V trimming: 2 bases; J trimming: 4 bases; junction bases outside the gene matches: 7. CDR1 MNHEY and CDR2 SVGAGI come from the germline V gene. The CDR3, as DNA: TGTGCCAGCAGTTACGTGCTAGCGGGGGGTGTGTACGAGCAGTACTTC. It yields the protein CASSYVLAGGVYEQYF.

V is TRBV7-2 and J is TRBJ2-7, with TRBD1 matching over 8 bases. Germline loops: CDR1 SGHTA, CDR2 FQGNSA. The CDR3 is 14 amino acids. J gave up 5 bases and V 5 bases, and 8 bases lay outside the gene matches. The CDR3 sequence is CASSARTGSHEQYF. CDR3 bases: TGTGCCAGCAGCGCCCGGACAGGGAGCCACGAGCAGTACTTC.

The chain combines TRBV28 with TRBJ1-1, with 10 bases matching TRBD1. The CDR3 spans 17 residues. Trimming removed 2 bases from V and 1 base from J; junction bases left unmatched: 7. Germline V gene lookup returns CDR1 MDHEN and CDR2 SYDVKM. The CDR3 sequence: CASSLPRDRGGNTEAFF. CDR3 nucleotides: TGTGCCAGCAGTTTACCCCGGGACAGGGGAGGGAACACTGAAGCTTTCTTT.

This clone was counted once. The chain couples TRBV7-8 to TRBJ1-2, with 7 bases matching TRBD1. This CDR3 contains 14 residues. V shed 5 bases, J shed 2 bases, and the junction held 5 bases outside the gene matches. Germline CDR1 reads SGHVS; CDR2 reads FQNEAQ. This CDR3 is CASSLDRANYGYTF. The CDR3 DNA sequence: TGTGCCAGCAGCCTAGACAGGGCCAACTATGGCTACACCTTC.

The rearrangement joins TRBV3-1 (or the pseudogene TRBV3-2) to TRBJ1-1, with D possibly TRBD1 on 6 matching bases. The germline gives CDR1 LGHDT, CDR2 YNNKEL (reference sequence). V was pared by 4 bases and J by 0 bases, with 12 bases between. This CDR3 contains 15 residues. Written as DNA, the CDR3 is TGTGCCAGCAGCCGGGGGCTTCTCATGAACACTGAAGCTTTCTTT. Its translation: CASSRGLLMNTEAFF.

This chain connects TRBV6-5 to TRBJ2-2, with 7 bases fitting TRBD1. CDR1 and CDR2 (germline): MNHEY, SVGAGI. CDR3 length: 13 amino acids. The ends lost 5 bases at V and 9 bases at J; junction bases unmatched: 6. CDR3 sequence reads: CASSPTGDRELFF. The DNA of the CDR3 is TGTGCCAGCAGTCCAACAGGGGATAGGGAGCTGTTTTTT.

The genes are TRBV12-3 or TRBV12-4 and TRBJ1-1; no definite D call. Trimming removed 5 bases from V and 4 bases from J, with 8 bases in between. This CDR3 is 12 amino acids long. The CDR3 region has the DNA TGTGCCAGCAGTGGGAGATTCACTGAAGCTTTCTTT. It specifies CASSGRFTEAFF.

The chain couples TRBV30 to TRBJ2-7; 14 nucleotides agree with TRBD2. Trimming at V came to 5 bases and at J to 5 bases, leaving 5 bases not matched to a gene. CDR3 length: 14 amino acids. Germline CDR1 is GTSNPN and CDR2 is SVGIG (reference sequence). This chain's CDR3 is CAWGRGLAGDEQYF. In nucleotides, the CDR3 is TGTGCCTGGGGTAGGGGACTAGCGGGAGACGAGCAGTACTTC.